Here is one T cell receptor beta chain with its context. The sample comes from a study of blood T cell repertoires in COVID-19. Study in general: The United States, Italy and Spain provided the acute and convalescent COVID-19 samples. PBMCs, B-cell-depleted T cells, or T cells were the source of the cDNA or gDNA that made up the material.

The germline gives CDR1 SGHNT, CDR2 YENEEA. CDR3 length: 15 residues. Trimming cost V 0 bases and J 4 bases; bases outside gene matches: 0. Original methodology: Quantification of nucleated cells was approximated via reference gene primer amplification. Produced via immunoSEQ multiplex PCR; TCRdb's table is partial and in-frame only. V, J and clone size derive from that table, while D and trimming were established from the DNA sequence. Here the sample spans 55,000 to 70,000 clones, 78% being singletons. V is TRBV11-3 and J is TRBJ2-2, with 9 bases aligning to TRBD2. Material for sequencing was peripheral blood. This clonotype was obtained from a human donor in a cohort sampled during active COVID-19. The CDR3 DNA is TGTGCCAGCAGCTTAGAACTAGCGGGCACCGGGGAGCTGTTTTTT. It yields the protein CASSLELAGTGELFF.